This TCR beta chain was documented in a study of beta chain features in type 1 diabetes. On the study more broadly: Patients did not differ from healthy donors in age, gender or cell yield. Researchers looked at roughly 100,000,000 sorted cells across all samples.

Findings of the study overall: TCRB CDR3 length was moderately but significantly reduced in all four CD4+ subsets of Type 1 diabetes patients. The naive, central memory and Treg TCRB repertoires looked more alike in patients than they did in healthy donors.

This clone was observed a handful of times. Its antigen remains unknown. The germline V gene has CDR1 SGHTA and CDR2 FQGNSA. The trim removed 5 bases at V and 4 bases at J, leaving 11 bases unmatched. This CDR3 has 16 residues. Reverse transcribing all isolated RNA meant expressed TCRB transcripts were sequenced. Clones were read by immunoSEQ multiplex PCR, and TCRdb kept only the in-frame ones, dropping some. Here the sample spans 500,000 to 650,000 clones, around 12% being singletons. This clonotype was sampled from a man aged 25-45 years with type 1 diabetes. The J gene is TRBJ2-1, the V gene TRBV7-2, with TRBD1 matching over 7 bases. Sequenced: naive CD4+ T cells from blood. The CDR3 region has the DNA TGTGCCAGCAGCCCCGAAACAGGGGCGGTGTACAATGAGCAGTTCTTC. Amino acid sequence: CASSPETGAVYNEQFF.